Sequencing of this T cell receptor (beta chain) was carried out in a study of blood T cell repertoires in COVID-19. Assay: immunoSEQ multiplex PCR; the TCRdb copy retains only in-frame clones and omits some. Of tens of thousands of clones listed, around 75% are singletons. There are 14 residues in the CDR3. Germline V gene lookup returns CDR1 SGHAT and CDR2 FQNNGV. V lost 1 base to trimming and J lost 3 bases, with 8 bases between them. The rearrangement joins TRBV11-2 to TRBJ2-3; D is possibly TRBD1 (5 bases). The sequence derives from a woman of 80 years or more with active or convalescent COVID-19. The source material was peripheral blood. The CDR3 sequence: CASSLVRTTDTQYF. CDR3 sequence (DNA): TGTGCCAGCAGCTTAGTCCGGACAACAGATACGCAGTATTTT.